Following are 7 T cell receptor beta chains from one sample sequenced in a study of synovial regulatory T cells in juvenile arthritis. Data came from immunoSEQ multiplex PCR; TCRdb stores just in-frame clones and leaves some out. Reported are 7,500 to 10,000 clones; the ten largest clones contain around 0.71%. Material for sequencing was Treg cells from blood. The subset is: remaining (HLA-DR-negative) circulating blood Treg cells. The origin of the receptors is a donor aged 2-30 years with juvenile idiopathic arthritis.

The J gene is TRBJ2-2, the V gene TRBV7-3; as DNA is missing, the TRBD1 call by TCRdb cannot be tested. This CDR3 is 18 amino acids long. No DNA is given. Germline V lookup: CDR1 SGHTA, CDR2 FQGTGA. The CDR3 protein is CASSPRLLGGEFAGELFF.

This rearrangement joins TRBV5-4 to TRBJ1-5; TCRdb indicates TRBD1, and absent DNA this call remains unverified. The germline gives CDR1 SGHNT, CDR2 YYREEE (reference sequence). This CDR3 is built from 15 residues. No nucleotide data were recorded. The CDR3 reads CASSTGGTGGQPQHF.

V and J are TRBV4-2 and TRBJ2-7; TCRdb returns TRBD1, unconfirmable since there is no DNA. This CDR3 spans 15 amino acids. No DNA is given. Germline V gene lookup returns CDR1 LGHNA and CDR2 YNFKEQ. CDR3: CASSPAGQGAYEQYF.

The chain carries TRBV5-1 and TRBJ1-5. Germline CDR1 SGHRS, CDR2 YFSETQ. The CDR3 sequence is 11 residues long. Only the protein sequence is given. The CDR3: CASSFTGKEHF.

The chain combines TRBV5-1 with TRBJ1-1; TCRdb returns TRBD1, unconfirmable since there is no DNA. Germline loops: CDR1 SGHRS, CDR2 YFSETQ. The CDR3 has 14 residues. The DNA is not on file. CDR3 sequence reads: CASRFGGQGTEAFF.

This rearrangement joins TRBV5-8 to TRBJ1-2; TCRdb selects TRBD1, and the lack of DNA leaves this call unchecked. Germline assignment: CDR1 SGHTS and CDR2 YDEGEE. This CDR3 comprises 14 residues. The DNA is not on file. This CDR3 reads CASSWTGINYGYTF.

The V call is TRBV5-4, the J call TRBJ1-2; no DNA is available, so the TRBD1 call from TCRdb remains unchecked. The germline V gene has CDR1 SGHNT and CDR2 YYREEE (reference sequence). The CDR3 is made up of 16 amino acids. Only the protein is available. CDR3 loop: CASSFVGQGQGYGYTF.